The table lists the clone carrying this T cell receptor beta chain with a few counts. The antigen remains unidentified. The source of the sample is a study of beta chain features in type 1 diabetes. Findings and caveats of the study: Significant though moderate, a shortening of TCRB CDR3s appeared in all four CD4+ subsets of Type 1 diabetes patients. Within the patient group, naive, central memory and Treg TCRB repertoires appeared more similar to each other than within healthy donors.

The authors reverse transcribed all of the isolated RNA, so sequencing captured expressed TCRB transcripts. The repertoire was sequenced with immunoSEQ multiplex PCR; TCRdb's copy has only in-frame clones and lacks some. The sample records 100,000 to 150,000 clones, approximately 9% being singletons. The TCR comes from a man aged 25-45 years with type 1 diabetes. Specimen: central memory CD4+ T cells from blood.

CDR3 amino acids: CASSVQDKVVTFF. DNA for the CDR3: TGTGCCAGCAGTGTACAGGACAAGGTTGTAACTTTCTTT. V usage is TRBV2 and J usage is TRBJ1-1; D may be TRBD1 (5 bases). In germline, CDR1 is SNHLY, CDR2 FYNNEI. This CDR3 has 13 amino acids. With 4 bases removed from V and 12 bases from J, the gap between germline ends came to 18 bases.